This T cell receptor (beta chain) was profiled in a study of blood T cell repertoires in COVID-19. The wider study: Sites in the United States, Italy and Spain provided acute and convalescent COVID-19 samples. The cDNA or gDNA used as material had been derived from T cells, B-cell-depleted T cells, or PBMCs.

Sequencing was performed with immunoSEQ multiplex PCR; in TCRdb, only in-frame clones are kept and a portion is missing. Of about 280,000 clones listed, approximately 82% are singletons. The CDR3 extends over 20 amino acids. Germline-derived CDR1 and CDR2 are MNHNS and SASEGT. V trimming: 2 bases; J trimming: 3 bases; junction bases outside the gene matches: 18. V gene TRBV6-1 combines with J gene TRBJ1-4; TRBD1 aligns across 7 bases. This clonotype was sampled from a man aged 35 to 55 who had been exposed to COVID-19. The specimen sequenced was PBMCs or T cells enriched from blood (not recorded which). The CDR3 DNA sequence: TGTGCCAGCAGTGAAAAGACCCCCCCCACAGGGGCTCGTGCTAATGAAAAACTGTTTTTT. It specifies CASSEKTPPTGARANEKLFF.